The sequence of this TCR beta chain was determined in a study of radiotherapy plus CTLA-4 blockade in lung cancer. Regarding the study as a whole: Alongside interferon-beta, early blood T cell clone dynamics were reportedly the best predictor of response. Among blood TCR repertoires after radiotherapy plus ipilimumab, tumor-derived clones expanded.

Only in-frame clones appear in the TCRdb table, and some are missing; sequencing was by immunoSEQ multiplex PCR. The sample lists about 82,000 clones, more than 70% occurring once. This CDR3 spans 18 amino acids. Germline V lookup: CDR1 MGHRA, CDR2 YSYEKL. Trimming took 5 bases from V and 0 from J, leaving 17 bases between them. Details on this clone: As yet, its antigen is unknown.

The chain employs TRBV4-1 and TRBJ2-6, with D perhaps TRBD1 (6 bases). Sequenced material: peripheral blood, taken from a patient treated with radiotherapy plus ipilimumab. This sequence was found in a human donor with non-small cell lung cancer that progressed on radiotherapy plus ipilimumab. The CDR3 sequence: CASSKPTGHLSGANVLTF. The CDR3, as DNA: TGCGCCAGCAGCAAACCTACAGGGCACCTCTCTGGGGCCAACGTCCTGACTTTC.